This T cell receptor (beta chain) originates from a study of CD8+CD57+ T cells in acquired aplastic anemia. The germline V gene encodes CDR1 SEHNR and CDR2 FQNEAQ (reference sequence). The CDR3 runs 15 residues. Trimming removed 8 bases from V and 3 bases from J, with 16 bases in between. The study profiled TCR beta VDJ and CDR3 using genomic DNA as template. From the reads, TCRdb called clonotypes with MiXCR, one entry per CDR3 protein. The sample includes 200,000 to 250,000 distinct CDR3 sequences, under 65% of them seen just once. This clonotype was detected only a few times. The clonotype was recovered from a human donor in good health. This chain connects TRBV7-9 to TRBJ2-2; D may be TRBD2 (6 bases). Sequenced material: sorted CD4+, CD8+, or CD8+CD57+ T cells (not recorded which) from PBMCs. Here the CDR3 reads CASGPLASDTGELFF. The CDR3 coding sequence is TGTGCCAGCGGCCCACTGGCTAGCGACACCGGGGAGCTGTTTTTT.